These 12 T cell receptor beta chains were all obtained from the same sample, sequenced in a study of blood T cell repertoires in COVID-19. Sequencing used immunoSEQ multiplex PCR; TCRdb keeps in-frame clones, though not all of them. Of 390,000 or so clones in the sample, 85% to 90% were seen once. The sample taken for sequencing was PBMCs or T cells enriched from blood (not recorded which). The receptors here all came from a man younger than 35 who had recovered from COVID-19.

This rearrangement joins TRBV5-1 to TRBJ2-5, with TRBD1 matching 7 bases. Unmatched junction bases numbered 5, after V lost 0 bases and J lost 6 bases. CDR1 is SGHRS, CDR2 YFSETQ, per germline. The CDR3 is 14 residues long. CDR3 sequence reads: CASSLGGQKKTQYF. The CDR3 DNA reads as TGCGCCAGCAGCTTGGGGGGACAGAAGAAGACCCAGTACTTC.

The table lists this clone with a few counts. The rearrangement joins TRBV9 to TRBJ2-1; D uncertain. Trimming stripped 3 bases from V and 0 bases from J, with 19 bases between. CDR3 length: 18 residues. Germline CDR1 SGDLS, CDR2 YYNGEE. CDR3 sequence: CASSASPTAVISYNEQFF. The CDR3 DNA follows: TGTGCCAGCAGCGCTAGTCCGACGGCCGTGATCTCCTACAATGAGCAGTTCTTC.

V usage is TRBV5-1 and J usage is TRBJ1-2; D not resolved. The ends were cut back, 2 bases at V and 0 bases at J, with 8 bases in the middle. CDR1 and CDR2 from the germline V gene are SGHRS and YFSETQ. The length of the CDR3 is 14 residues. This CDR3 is CASSFLAANYGYTF. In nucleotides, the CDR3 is TGCGCCAGCAGCTTTCTGGCGGCTAACTATGGCTACACCTTC.

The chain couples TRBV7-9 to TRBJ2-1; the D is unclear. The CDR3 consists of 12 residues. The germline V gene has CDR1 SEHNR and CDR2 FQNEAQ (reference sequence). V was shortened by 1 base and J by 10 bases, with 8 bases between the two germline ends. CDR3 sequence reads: CASSLGYREQFF. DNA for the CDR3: TGTGCCAGCAGCTTAGGATACCGGGAGCAGTTCTTC.

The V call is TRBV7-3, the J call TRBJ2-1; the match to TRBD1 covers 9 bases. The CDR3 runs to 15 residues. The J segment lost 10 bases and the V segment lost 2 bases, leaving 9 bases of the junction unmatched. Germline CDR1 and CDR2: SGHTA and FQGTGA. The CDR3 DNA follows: TGTGCCAGCAGCTTATCCGGGACAGGGCAACAGGAGCAGTTCTTC. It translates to CASSLSGTGQQEQFF.

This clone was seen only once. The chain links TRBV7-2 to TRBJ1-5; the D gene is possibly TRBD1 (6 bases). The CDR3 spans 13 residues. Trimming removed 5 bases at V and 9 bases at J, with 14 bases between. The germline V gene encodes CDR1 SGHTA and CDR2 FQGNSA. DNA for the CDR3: TGTGCCAGCAGCAGGACAGAACGCGGGCCCCAGCATTTT. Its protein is CASSRTERGPQHF.

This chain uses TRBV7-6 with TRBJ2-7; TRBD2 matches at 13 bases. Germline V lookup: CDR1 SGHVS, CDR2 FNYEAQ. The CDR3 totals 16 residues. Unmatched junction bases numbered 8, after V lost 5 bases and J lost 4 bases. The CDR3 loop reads CASSVGLAGTIYEQYF. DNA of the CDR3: TGTGCCAGCAGCGTGGGACTAGCGGGGACAATATACGAGCAGTACTTC.

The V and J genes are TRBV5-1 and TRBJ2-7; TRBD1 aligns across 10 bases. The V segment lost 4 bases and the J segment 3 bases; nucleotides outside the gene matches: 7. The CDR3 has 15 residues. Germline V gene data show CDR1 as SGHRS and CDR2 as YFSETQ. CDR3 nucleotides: TGCGCCAGCAGCGGGGGACAGGGGTACAACTACGAGCAGTACTTC. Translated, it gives CASSGGQGYNYEQYF. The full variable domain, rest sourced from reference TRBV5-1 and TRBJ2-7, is KAGVTQTPRYLIKTRGQQVTLSCSPISGHRSVSWYQQTPGQGLQFLFEYFSETQRNKGNFPGRFSGRQFSNSRSEMNVSTLELGDSALYLCASSGGQGYNYEQYFGPGTRLTVT.

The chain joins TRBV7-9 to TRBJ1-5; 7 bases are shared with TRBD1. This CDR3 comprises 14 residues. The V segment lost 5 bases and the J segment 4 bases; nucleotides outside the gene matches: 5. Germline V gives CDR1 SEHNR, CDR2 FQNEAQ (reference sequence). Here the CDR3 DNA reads TGTGCCAGCAGCGGAGACAGGGAGAATCAGCCCCAGCATTTT. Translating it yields CASSGDRENQPQHF.

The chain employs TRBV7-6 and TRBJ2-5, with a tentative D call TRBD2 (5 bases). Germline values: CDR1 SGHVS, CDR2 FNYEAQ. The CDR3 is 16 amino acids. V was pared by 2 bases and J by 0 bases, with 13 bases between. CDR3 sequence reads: CASSLLAYGNQETQYF. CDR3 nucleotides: TGTGCCAGCAGCTTATTAGCGTACGGGAACCAAGAGACCCAGTACTTC.

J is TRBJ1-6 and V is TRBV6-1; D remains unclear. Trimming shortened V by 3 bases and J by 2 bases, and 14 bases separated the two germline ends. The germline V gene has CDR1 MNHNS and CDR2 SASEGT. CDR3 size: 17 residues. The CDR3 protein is CASSERYSGAYNSPLHF. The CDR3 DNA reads TGTGCCAGCAGTGAGCGCTATTCGGGAGCCTATAATTCACCCCTCCACTTT.

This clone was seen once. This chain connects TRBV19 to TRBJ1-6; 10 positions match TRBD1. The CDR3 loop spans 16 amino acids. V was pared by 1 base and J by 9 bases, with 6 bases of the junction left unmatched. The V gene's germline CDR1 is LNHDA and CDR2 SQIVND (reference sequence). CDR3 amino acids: CASSIAEDRGSSPLHF. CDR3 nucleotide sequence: TGTGCCAGTAGTATAGCCGAGGACAGGGGGAGTTCACCCCTCCACTTT.